This TCR beta chain was sequenced in a study of blood T cell repertoires in COVID-19. About the study: Specimens from acute and convalescent COVID-19 originated in the United States, Italy and Spain. PBMCs, B-cell-depleted T cells, or T cells were the source of the cDNA or gDNA that made up the material.

There are 14 residues in the CDR3. Trimming removed 0 bases from V and 4 bases from J; junction bases left unmatched: 3. The germline V gene has CDR1 SEHNR and CDR2 FQNEAQ (reference sequence). In the original processing: It was from reference gene primer amplification that nucleated cell counts were estimated. Generated by immunoSEQ multiplex PCR, the TCRdb table keeps only in-frame clones and is missing some. V and J calls and clone size are those listed in that table; D and trimming were worked out from the DNA. This sample carries about 190,000 clones, more than 70% of them seen once, and the ten largest clones take around 2.8%.

This chain uses TRBV7-9 with TRBJ2-7; the match to TRBD1 covers 7 bases. The TCR sequence derives from an elderly woman with active or convalescent COVID-19. The specimen was peripheral blood. The DNA for the CDR3 is TGTGCCAGCAGCTTAGCAGGGGGCGGTTACGAGCAGTACTTC. As protein: CASSLAGGGYEQYF.